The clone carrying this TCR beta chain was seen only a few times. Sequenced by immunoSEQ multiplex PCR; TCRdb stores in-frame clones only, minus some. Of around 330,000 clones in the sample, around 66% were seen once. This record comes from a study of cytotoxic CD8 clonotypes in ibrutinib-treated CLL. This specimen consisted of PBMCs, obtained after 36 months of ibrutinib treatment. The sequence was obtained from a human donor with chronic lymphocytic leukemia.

The CDR3 DNA reads TGCAGCGTTGACAGGGATGAAAAACTGTTTTTT. It yields the protein CSVDRDEKLFF. The chain links TRBV29-1 to TRBJ1-4; a possible D gene is TRBD1 (5 bases). The ends were cut back, 3 bases at V and 6 bases at J, with 5 bases in the middle. The CDR3 consists of 11 residues. CDR1 and CDR2 from the germline V gene are SQVTM and ANQGSEA.